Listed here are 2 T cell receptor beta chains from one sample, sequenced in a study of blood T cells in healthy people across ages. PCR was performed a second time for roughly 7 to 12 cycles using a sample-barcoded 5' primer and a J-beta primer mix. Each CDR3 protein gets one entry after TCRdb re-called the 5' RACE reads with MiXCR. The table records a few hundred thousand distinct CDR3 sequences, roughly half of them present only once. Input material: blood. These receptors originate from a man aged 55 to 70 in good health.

The CDR3 loop is CASRPHLAGVSNEQFF. CDR3 DNA: TGTGCCAGCCGCCCCCATCTAGCGGGAGTAAGCAATGAGCAGTTCTTC. The chain has TRBV6-2 or TRBV6-3 and TRBJ2-1; 10 bases are a match to TRBD2. Germline V gives CDR1 MNHEY, CDR2 SVGEGT. Trimming removed 8 bases from V and 6 bases from J; junction bases left unmatched: 13. The CDR3 is 16 amino acids.

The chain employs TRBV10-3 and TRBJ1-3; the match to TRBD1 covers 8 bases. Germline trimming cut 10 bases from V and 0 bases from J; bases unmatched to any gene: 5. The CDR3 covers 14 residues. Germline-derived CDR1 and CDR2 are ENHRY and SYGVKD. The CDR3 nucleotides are TGTGCCACCTGGACAGGGAACTCTGGAAACACCATATATTTT. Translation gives CATWTGNSGNTIYF.